The 15 T cell receptor beta chains in this list originate from one sample, sequenced in a study of T cell responses to AZD1222 COVID-19 vaccine. Sequencing was performed with immunoSEQ multiplex PCR; in TCRdb, only in-frame clones are kept and a portion is missing. This sample has about 150,000 clones, with over 85% found just once. The material sequenced was peripheral blood, taken on day 0 of AZD1222 vaccination. Receptors originate from an adult in good health.

The V gene is TRBV9, the J gene TRBJ2-6; 13 bases match TRBD2. J gave up 0 bases and V 7 bases, and 7 bases lay outside the gene matches. Looked up from germline, CDR1 is SGDLS and CDR2 is YYNGEE. The CDR3 is made up of 18 amino acids. The CDR3 reads CASQRGLAGYSGANVLTF. DNA of the CDR3: TGTGCCAGCCAGAGGGGACTAGCGGGGTACTCTGGGGCCAACGTCCTGACTTTC.

The genes are TRBV30 and TRBJ1-2, with D maybe TRBD1 (5 bases). This CDR3 has 13 amino acids. Deletions cut 2 bases from V and 8 bases from J, with 15 bases between. CDR1 and CDR2 (germline): GTSNPN, SVGIG (reference sequence). CDR3 DNA sequence: TGTGCCTGGAGTTTATGGGACGCCTCCGGCTACACCTTC. Amino acids: CAWSLWDASGYTF.

The rearrangement joins TRBV10-1 to TRBJ1-2, with D tentatively TRBD1 (6 bases). Per germline, CDR1 WNHNN and CDR2 SYGVQD (reference sequence). The CDR3 sequence is 13 residues long. V lost 4 bases and J lost 3, with 9 bases in between. The CDR3 loop is CASSVNRDYGYTF. The CDR3 DNA sequence: TGCGCCAGCAGTGTTAACAGGGACTATGGCTACACCTTC.

The chain uses TRBV29-1 and TRBJ2-1; 9 bases agree with TRBD1. CDR1 is SQVTM and CDR2 is ANQGSEA in the germline V gene. Trimming at V came to 0 bases and at J to 15 bases, leaving 18 bases not matched to a gene. This CDR3 region has 16 residues. Here the CDR3 reads CSVEDPRQGVRPCWFF. The CDR3 DNA reads TGCAGCGTTGAAGATCCCCGACAGGGGGTGCGACCGTGTTGGTTCTTC.

The J gene is TRBJ2-5, the V gene TRBV7-2; D unclear. Germline lookup yields CDR1 SGHTA and CDR2 FQGNSA. Trimming removed 1 base at V and 5 bases at J, with 5 bases between. CDR3 length equals 12 residues. The CDR3: CASSLERETQYF. CDR3 sequence (DNA): TGTGCCAGCAGCTTAGAGAGGGAGACCCAGTACTTC.

The chain has TRBV27 and TRBJ1-5; D is uncertain. CDR3 length: 13 amino acids. Trimming took off 6 bases at V and 4 bases at J, with 10 bases between the two ends. CDR1 and CDR2 from the germline V gene are MNHEY and SMNVEV (reference sequence). CDR3 nucleotide sequence: TGTGCCAGCAGGCTAACTTGGAATCAGCCCCAGCATTTT. Amino acids: CASRLTWNQPQHF.

This chain connects TRBV30 to TRBJ2-4; tentatively, D is TRBD2 (6 bases). V was clipped by 5 bases and J by 1 base, with 12 bases between them. CDR1 and CDR2 from the germline V gene are GTSNPN and SVGIG (reference sequence). CDR3 length: 14 amino acids. The CDR3 nucleotides are TGTGCCTGGGGGGGTCGGGAGGCCAAAAACATTCAGTACTTC. Translation: CAWGGREAKNIQYF.

Details on this clone: The junction departs from germline at one end; a sequencing error may be responsible. The chain links TRBV7-7 to TRBJ2-3, with D tentatively TRBD1 or TRBD2 (5 bases each). This CDR3 has 15 residues. Germline CDR1 and CDR2: SSHAT and FNYEAQ (reference sequence). In DNA, the CDR3 is TGTGCTAGCAGCCTATTGGGACGCCCCACAGATACGCAGTATTTT. Amino acid sequence: CASSLLGRPTDTQYF.

The chain is built from TRBV2 and TRBJ1-3, with 10 nucleotides matching TRBD1. CDR1 and CDR2 from the germline V gene are SNHLY and FYNNEI. V was clipped by 7 bases and J by 3 bases; unmatched bases: 12. The length of the CDR3 is 17 residues. CDR3 region: CASNPDRGRVGGNTIYF. CDR3 in DNA: TGTGCCAGCAATCCAGACAGGGGGCGAGTGGGTGGAAACACCATATATTTT.

J is TRBJ2-3 and V is TRBV5-1; D ambiguous. Germline CDR1 SGHRS, CDR2 YFSETQ. The CDR3 has 12 residues. The V and J ends lost 5 bases and 4 bases respectively, with 8 bases between them. The CDR3 DNA is TGCGCCAGCAGTTTTTATGCAGATACGCAGTATTTT. Protein sequence: CASSFYADTQYF.

The V gene is TRBV30, the J gene TRBJ1-2; 7 positions match TRBD1. The V segment lost 3 bases and the J segment 7 bases; nucleotides outside the gene matches: 8. This CDR3 spans 13 amino acids. Germline V gives CDR1 GTSNPN, CDR2 SVGIG (reference sequence). As DNA, the CDR3 is TGTGCCTGGAGCGCACAGGGGATCGGTGGCTACACCTTC. Residues: CAWSAQGIGGYTF.

This clone was detected once. V is TRBV30 and J is TRBJ2-3, with D perhaps matching TRBD2 (5 bases). V was shortened by 1 base and J by 6 bases, with 11 bases between the two germline ends. The CDR3 consists of 13 residues. Germline CDR1 is GTSNPN and CDR2 is SVGIG (reference sequence). CDR3 DNA: TGTGCCTGGAGTGGGGGAAGAGGGGATACGCAGTATTTT. This gives the protein CAWSGGRGDTQYF.

The chain recombines TRBV5-1 with TRBJ1-1; TRBD1 aligns across 9 bases. CDR1 and CDR2 (germline): SGHRS, YFSETQ. CDR3 length: 14 residues. Trimming cost V 3 bases and J 6 bases; bases outside gene matches: 6. The CDR3 DNA reads TGCGCCAGCAGCTGGGACAGGGCCAACGCTGAAGCTTTCTTT. This encodes CASSWDRANAEAFF.

The rearrangement links TRBV5-1 to TRBJ1-1; no firm D call. CDR1 and CDR2 (germline): SGHRS, YFSETQ. The CDR3 runs 14 residues. Trimming cost V 4 bases and J 0 bases, with 10 bases left between them. The CDR3 protein is CASSIHRVNTEAFF. CDR3 in DNA: TGCGCCAGCAGCATCCACCGGGTGAACACTGAAGCTTTCTTT.

This clone was seen only once. This chain uses TRBV11-3 with TRBJ2-5; maybe TRBD1 (6 bases). Between the trimmed V and J ends, which lost 4 bases and 2 bases, there was a span of 20 bases. The CDR3 totals 17 residues. Germline V gives CDR1 SGHNT, CDR2 YENEEA. As DNA, the CDR3 is TGTGCCAGCAGCTCCAAGGGGCCCAGGGGAAATCAAGAGACCCAGTACTTC. Translation gives CASSSKGPRGNQETQYF. Complete variable domain (other parts from reference TRBV11-3 and TRBJ2-5): EAGVVQSPRYKIIEKKQPVAFWCNPISGHNTLYWYLQNLGQGPELLIRYENEEAVDDSQLPKDRFSAERLKGVDSTLKIQPAELGDSAVYLCASSSKGPRGNQETQYFGPGTRLLVL.